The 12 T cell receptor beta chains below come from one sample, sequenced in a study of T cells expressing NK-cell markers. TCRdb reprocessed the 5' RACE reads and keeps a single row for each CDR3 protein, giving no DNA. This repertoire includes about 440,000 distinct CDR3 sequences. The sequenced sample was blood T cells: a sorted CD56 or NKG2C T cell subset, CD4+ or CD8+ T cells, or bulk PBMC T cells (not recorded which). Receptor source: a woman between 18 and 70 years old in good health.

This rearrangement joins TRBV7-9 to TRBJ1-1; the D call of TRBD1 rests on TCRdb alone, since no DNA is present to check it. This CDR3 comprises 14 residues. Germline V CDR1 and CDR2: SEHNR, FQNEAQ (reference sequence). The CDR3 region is CASSATSRGQEAFF.

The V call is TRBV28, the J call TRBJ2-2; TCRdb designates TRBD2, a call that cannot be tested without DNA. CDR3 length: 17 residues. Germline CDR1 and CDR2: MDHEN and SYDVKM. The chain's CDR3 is CAALSGIPSFNTGELFF.

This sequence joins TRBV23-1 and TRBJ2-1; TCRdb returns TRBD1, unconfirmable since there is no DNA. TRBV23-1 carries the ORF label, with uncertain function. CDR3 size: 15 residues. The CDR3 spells CASSQAQGSYNEQFF.

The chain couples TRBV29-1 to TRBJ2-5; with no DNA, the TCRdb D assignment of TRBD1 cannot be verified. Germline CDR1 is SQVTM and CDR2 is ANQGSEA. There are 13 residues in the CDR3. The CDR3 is CSADRASGMTQYF. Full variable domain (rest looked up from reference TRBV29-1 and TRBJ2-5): SAVISQKPSRDICQRGTSLTIQCQVDSQVTMMFWYRQQPGQSLTLIATANQGSEATYESGFVIDKFPISRPNLTFSTLTVSNMSPEDSSIYLCSADRASGMTQYFGPGTRLLVL.

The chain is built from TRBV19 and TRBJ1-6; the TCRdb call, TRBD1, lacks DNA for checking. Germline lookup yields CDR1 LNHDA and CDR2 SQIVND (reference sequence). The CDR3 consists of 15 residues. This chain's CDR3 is CASRSGQGVNSPLHF. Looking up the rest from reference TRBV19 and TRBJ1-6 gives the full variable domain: DGGITQSPKYLFRKEGQNVTLSCEQNLNHDAMYWYRQDPGQGLRLIYYSQIVNDFQKGDIAEGYSVSREKKESFPLTVTSAQKNPTAFYLCASRSGQGVNSPLHFGNGTRLTVT.

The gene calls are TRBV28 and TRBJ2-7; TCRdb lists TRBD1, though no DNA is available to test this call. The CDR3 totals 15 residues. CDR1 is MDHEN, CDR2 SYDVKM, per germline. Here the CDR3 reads CASSLTDRLLYEQYF.

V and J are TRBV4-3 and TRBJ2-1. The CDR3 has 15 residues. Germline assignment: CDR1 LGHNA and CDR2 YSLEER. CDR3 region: CASSQDPVIYNEQFF.

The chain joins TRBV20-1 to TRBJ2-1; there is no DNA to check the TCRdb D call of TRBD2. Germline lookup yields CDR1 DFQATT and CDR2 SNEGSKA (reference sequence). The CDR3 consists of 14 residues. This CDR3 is CSPSLAGSYNEQFF.

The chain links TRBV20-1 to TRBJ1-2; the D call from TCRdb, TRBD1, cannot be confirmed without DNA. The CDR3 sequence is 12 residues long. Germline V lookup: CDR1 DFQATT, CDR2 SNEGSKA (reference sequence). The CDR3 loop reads CSALDRPYGYTF.

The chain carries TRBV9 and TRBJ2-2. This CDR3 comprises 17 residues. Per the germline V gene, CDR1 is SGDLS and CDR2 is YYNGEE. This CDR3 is CASSVDTPGRNTGELFF.

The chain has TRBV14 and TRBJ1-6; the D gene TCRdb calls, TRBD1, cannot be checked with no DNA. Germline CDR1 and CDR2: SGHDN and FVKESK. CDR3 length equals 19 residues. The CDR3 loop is CASSQGTRDRGTYNSPLHF.

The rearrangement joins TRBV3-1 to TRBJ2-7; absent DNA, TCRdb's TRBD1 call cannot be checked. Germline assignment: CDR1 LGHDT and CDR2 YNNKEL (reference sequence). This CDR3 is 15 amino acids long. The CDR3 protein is CASSQGPSPSYEQYF.